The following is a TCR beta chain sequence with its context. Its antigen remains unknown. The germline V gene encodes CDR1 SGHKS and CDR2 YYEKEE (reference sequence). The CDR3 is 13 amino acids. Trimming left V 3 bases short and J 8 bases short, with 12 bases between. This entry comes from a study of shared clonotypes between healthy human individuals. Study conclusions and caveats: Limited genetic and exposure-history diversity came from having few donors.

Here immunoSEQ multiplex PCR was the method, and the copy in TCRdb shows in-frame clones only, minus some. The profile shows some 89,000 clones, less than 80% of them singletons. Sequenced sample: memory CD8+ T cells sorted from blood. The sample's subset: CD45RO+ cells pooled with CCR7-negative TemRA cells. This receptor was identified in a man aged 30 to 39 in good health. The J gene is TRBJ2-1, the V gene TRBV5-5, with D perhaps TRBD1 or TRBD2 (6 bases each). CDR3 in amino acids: CASSSGAGDEQFF. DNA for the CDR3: TGTGCCAGCAGCTCGGGAGCAGGGGATGAGCAGTTCTTC.